The clone carrying this T cell receptor beta chain was counted only a few times. The sample originates from a study of blood T cells in healthy people across ages. Germline values: CDR1 SEHNR, CDR2 FQNEAQ (reference sequence). The CDR3 covers 13 residues. V gave up 8 bases and J gave up 3 bases, with 13 bases separating them. It was with a sample-barcoded 5' primer and a J-beta primer mix that a second PCR of roughly 7 to 12 cycles was run. Each CDR3 protein is one row after TCRdb ran MiXCR on the 5' RACE reads. The repertoire consists of over 500,000 distinct CDR3 sequences, with about 26% occurring once and the leading ten covering 3% to 4.5%. These data also formed part of another study, on T cells of mothers and their children.

J is TRBJ1-2 and V is TRBV7-9; D remains ambiguous. The TCR comes from a boy between 2 and 10 years old in good health. Sequenced input: blood. CDR3 sequence: CASSPGDDYGYTF. CDR3 DNA: TGTGCCAGCTCCCCCGGGGATGACTATGGCTACACCTTC.